This TCR beta chain was identified in a study of blood T cell repertoires in COVID-19. Those who participated ranged in age from 18 to 89 years and resided in around 22 US areas. The CDR3 totals 16 residues. V shed 4 bases, J shed 3 bases, and the junction held 10 bases outside the gene matches. Germline loops: CDR1 SGHDT, CDR2 YYEEEE. The method was immunoSEQ multiplex PCR; TCRdb's version includes in-frame clones alone and lacks a portion of them. The sample yields about 360,000 clones, 88% seen once. The sample consisted of PBMCs or T cells enriched from blood (not recorded which). The receptor was derived from a woman aged 40 to 55 with acute COVID-19. The chain combines TRBV5-6 with TRBJ2-4; 7 bases agree with TRBD2. CDR3 amino acids: CASSPKRGVGKNIQYF. Here the CDR3 DNA reads TGTGCCAGCAGCCCAAAGCGGGGTGTGGGCAAAAACATTCAGTACTTC.